These 24 T cell receptor beta chains originate from one sample sequenced in a study of T cell repertoires in cytomegalovirus infection. No antigen has been identified for these receptors. Each CDR3 protein is one row after TCRdb ran MiXCR on the reads. Of about 900,000 distinct CDR3 sequences in the sample, roughly 31% were seen once. The sample in question was cultured CD8+ T cells from PBMCs, obtained from culture after CMV antigen stimulation. The receptors come from a human donor in good health (CMV status not recorded). Some clones in this sample may be carry-over from other donors' samples.

The chain links TRBV7-9 to TRBJ2-2; TRBD2 matches 9 bases. V lost 3 bases and J lost 4; bases outside the gene matches: 12. The CDR3 loop spans 18 amino acids. The germline CDR1 and CDR2 sequences are SEHNR and FQNEAQ (reference sequence). The CDR3 spells CASSFVAGARGLTGELFF. The CDR3 region has the DNA TGTGCCAGCAGCTTCGTAGCGGGGGCCCGCGGACTCACCGGGGAGCTGTTTTTT.

This clonotype was seen a handful of times. J is TRBJ2-1 and V is TRBV7-9; 7 bases match TRBD1. Germline V gives CDR1 SEHNR, CDR2 FQNEAQ (reference sequence). This CDR3 has 16 residues. V shed 5 bases, J shed 0 bases, and the junction held 7 bases outside the gene matches. The chain's CDR3 is CASSTGTASSYNEQFF. The DNA for the CDR3 is TGTGCCAGCAGCACCGGGACAGCGAGCTCCTACAATGAGCAGTTCTTC.

This clonotype was counted a few times. The chain couples TRBV4-3 to TRBJ1-2; D not certain. Trimming removed 0 bases at V and 8 bases at J, with 10 bases between. The CDR3 is 13 amino acids. Looked up from germline, CDR1 is LGHNA and CDR2 is YSLEER. CDR3 loop: CASSQDREVGYTF. CDR3 nucleotides: TGCGCCAGCAGCCAAGATCGAGAGGTCGGCTACACCTTC.

The chain is built from TRBV2 and TRBJ2-1; unclear D gene. V was pared by 2 bases and J by 2 bases, with 4 bases between. Germline CDR1 SNHLY, CDR2 FYNNEI. This CDR3 region has 13 residues. CDR3 in amino acids: CASSERPYNEQFF. CDR3 bases: TGTGCCAGCAGTGAACGCCCCTACAATGAGCAGTTCTTC.

V gene TRBV6-5 combines with J gene TRBJ1-1, with D possibly matching TRBD1 (6 bases). Germline values: CDR1 MNHEY, CDR2 SVGAGI. V was pared by 6 bases and J by 1 base, with 9 bases between. The CDR3 is 13 residues long. This CDR3 reads CASRMGQNTEAFF. CDR3 bases: TGTGCCAGCAGGATGGGACAGAACACTGAAGCTTTCTTT.

The rearrangement uses TRBV7-9 and TRBJ2-4, with TRBD2 identical over 14 bases. J lost 2 bases, V lost 4 bases, and 7 bases had no gene match. CDR1 SEHNR and CDR2 FQNEAQ come from the germline V gene (reference sequence). This CDR3 comprises 18 residues. CDR3 coding DNA: TGTGCCAGCAGCTGGACGGGACTAGCGGGGGAAACCAAAAACATTCAGTACTTC. Translating it yields CASSWTGLAGETKNIQYF.

Many counts were recorded for this clonotype. The chain couples TRBV9 to TRBJ2-6; D possibly uses TRBD1 or TRBD2 (5 bases each). Deletions cut 3 bases from V and 0 bases from J, with 22 bases between. This CDR3 is 20 amino acids long. Germline assignment: CDR1 SGDLS and CDR2 YYNGEE. The CDR3 DNA follows: TGTGCCAGCAGCGGACTCTCAGCCGGGACCCCTAGCTCTGGGGCCAACGTCCTGACTTTC. This codes for CASSGLSAGTPSSGANVLTF.

This chain links TRBV7-9 with TRBJ1-4; TRBD1 agrees at 7 bases. With V trimmed by 5 bases and J by 16 bases, 10 bases remained unmatched. CDR3 length: 12 residues. Germline CDR1 and CDR2: SEHNR and FQNEAQ (reference sequence). The CDR3 sequence: CASSADDRAGFF. The CDR3, as DNA: TGTGCCAGCAGCGCAGACGACAGGGCCGGGTTTTTT.

The chain links TRBV19 to TRBJ2-1, with 10 bases matching TRBD2. CDR3 length: 17 amino acids. With V trimmed by 2 bases and J by 4 bases, 8 bases remained unmatched. Germline values: CDR1 LNHDA, CDR2 SQIVND (reference sequence). The CDR3: CASSITEAGGFYNEQFF. The CDR3 nucleotides read TGTGCCAGTAGTATAACAGAAGCGGGGGGGTTTTACAATGAGCAGTTCTTC.

This clonotype was recorded a few times. The chain recombines TRBV15 with TRBJ2-1, with 9 bases lining up with TRBD1. The J segment lost 1 base and the V segment lost 5 bases, leaving 6 bases of the junction unmatched. Germline lookup yields CDR1 LNHNV and CDR2 YYDKDF (reference sequence). CDR3 length equals 16 residues. This CDR3 is CATSRTGTGSYNEQFF. The CDR3 DNA is TGTGCCACCAGCCGAACCGGGACAGGGTCCTACAATGAGCAGTTCTTC.

This clonotype was recorded a few times. This rearrangement joins TRBV7-8 to TRBJ2-7, with 8 positions matching TRBD1. The CDR3 length is 15 residues. Germline V gene lookup returns CDR1 SGHVS and CDR2 FQNEAQ. V lost 4 bases, J lost 2 bases, and 7 bases stayed unmatched. The CDR3 loop is CASSSRGQSTYEQYF. CDR3 bases: TGTGCCAGCAGCTCCAGGGGGCAATCAACCTACGAGCAGTACTTC.

The chain joins TRBV5-1 to TRBJ2-7; 10 bases align to TRBD1. The CDR3 sequence is 14 residues long. Trimming took 7 bases from V and 6 from J; bases not matched to a gene: 10. The germline V gene has CDR1 SGHRS and CDR2 YFSETQ. The CDR3 nucleotides read TGCGCCAGCTCAGAAGGGACAGGGGCTTTCGAGCAGTACTTC. As protein: CASSEGTGAFEQYF.

In this sample, this clonotype turned up many times. The chain links TRBV7-2 to TRBJ2-1; 9 bases fit TRBD1. The CDR3 covers 17 residues. Germline V gene data show CDR1 as SGHTA and CDR2 as FQGNSA. With V trimmed by 5 bases and J by 2 bases, 10 bases remained unmatched. As DNA, the CDR3 is TGTGCCAGCAGCCCCAGTATGGGACAGGGCCCCTACAATGAGCAGTTCTTC. Translated, it gives CASSPSMGQGPYNEQFF.

This clonotype was detected many times. V and J are TRBV5-6 and TRBJ2-3; no clear D gene. The CDR3 consists of 14 residues. Trimming took off 2 bases at V and 2 bases at J, with 9 bases between the two ends. From germline, CDR1 is SGHDT and CDR2 YYEEEE. The CDR3 nucleotides are TGTGCCAGCAGCTTTGGCAGACCCACAGATACGCAGTATTTT. Encoded protein: CASSFGRPTDTQYF.

For this clonotype: Its ends do not fully match the called genes, so a read error is possible. This sequence joins TRBV7-6 and TRBJ1-1, with D perhaps matching TRBD1 (5 bases). This CDR3 is 14 amino acids long. Per the germline V gene, CDR1 is SGHVS and CDR2 is FNYEAQ. The CDR3 spells CASSVSLDSHEAFF. The CDR3 DNA is TGTGCTAGCAGCGTAAGCCTCGACAGTCATGAAGCTTTCTTT.

Note on this clonotype: Its ends do not fully match the called genes, so a read error is possible. The V call is TRBV4-2, the J call TRBJ1-3; no clear D gene. There are 17 residues in the CDR3. Per germline, CDR1 LGHNA and CDR2 YNFKEQ. In DNA form, the CDR3 reads TGTGTCAGCAGCCAAATGCTGTACAGCCGCTCTGGAAACACCATATATTTT. It codes for CVSSQMLYSRSGNTIYF.

In its sample, this clonotype was seen a few times. The chain couples TRBV6-2 or TRBV6-3 to TRBJ2-7; TRBD2 agrees at 11 bases. The CDR3 runs to 19 residues. V trimming: 0 bases; J trimming: 5 bases; junction bases outside the gene matches: 15. The germline CDR1 and CDR2 sequences are MNHEY and SVGEGT. The CDR3 loop reads CASSYSSLAGEIRTHEQYV. CDR3 DNA sequence: TGTGCCAGCAGTTACTCCTCACTAGCGGGGGAAATCCGTACGCACGAGCAGTACGTC.

This clonotype came up a few times. V and J are TRBV7-2 and TRBJ2-5; D unclear. From germline, CDR1 is SGHTA and CDR2 FQGNSA. This CDR3 is 13 amino acids long. Trimming removed 6 bases at V and 5 bases at J, with 13 bases between. The CDR3: CASRLGWQETQYF. CDR3 bases: TGTGCCAGCAGACTTGGGTGGCAGGAGACCCAGTACTTC.

This clonotype was seen only once. The genes are TRBV25-1 and TRBJ2-2, with D tentatively TRBD1 or TRBD2 (5 bases each). The germline V and J ends were trimmed by 6 bases and 6 bases, with 8 bases remaining between them. This CDR3 is built from 12 residues. CDR1 MGHDK and CDR2 SYGVNS come from the germline V gene. CDR3 sequence reads: CASRGVSGELFF. CDR3 DNA sequence: TGTGCCAGCAGGGGGGTTTCCGGGGAGCTGTTTTTT.

The genes are TRBV4-2 and TRBJ2-2; TRBD1 aligns across 7 bases. Germline V gene lookup returns CDR1 LGHNA and CDR2 YNFKEQ. J gave up 7 bases and V 2 bases, and 10 bases lay outside the gene matches. This CDR3 comprises 16 residues. CDR3 sequence: CASSQKGAGADGELFF. CDR3 nucleotides: TGTGCCAGCAGCCAAAAGGGGGCTGGGGCCGACGGGGAGCTGTTTTTT.

The table lists this clonotype with a few counts. The V gene is TRBV6-1, the J gene TRBJ1-5; unclear D gene. V gave up 6 bases and J gave up 4 bases, with 13 bases separating them. CDR3 length: 14 residues. Germline CDR1 and CDR2: MNHNS and SASEGT. CDR3 in amino acids: CASRETARNQPQHF. CDR3 DNA: TGTGCCAGCAGAGAAACAGCGAGAAATCAGCCCCAGCATTTT.

The gene calls are TRBV5-1 and TRBJ2-7, with D uncertain. The germline CDR1 and CDR2 sequences are SGHRS and YFSETQ. The ends were cut back, 4 bases at V and 3 bases at J, with 11 bases in the middle. This CDR3 is built from 13 residues. CDR3 coding DNA: TGCGCCAGCAGCCAGGACCCCCACTACGAGCAGTACGTC. Its translation: CASSQDPHYEQYV.

This clonotype occurred many times. The chain links TRBV7-8 to TRBJ2-5; the match to TRBD1 covers 7 bases. The germline CDR1 and CDR2 sequences are SGHVS and FQNEAQ. CDR3 size: 15 residues. Trimming at V came to 1 base and at J to 3 bases, leaving 5 bases not matched to a gene. CDR3 protein: CASSLVPQGEETQYF. The DNA of the CDR3 is TGTGCCAGCAGCTTAGTTCCTCAGGGGGAAGAGACCCAGTACTTC.

This clonotype came up a few times. This rearrangement joins TRBV6-2 or TRBV6-3 to TRBJ1-5; possibly TRBD1 for D (6 bases). The CDR3 loop spans 17 amino acids. Trimming took off 7 bases at V and 7 bases at J, with 26 bases between the two ends. Germline V gives CDR1 MNHEY, CDR2 SVGEGT. The CDR3 reads CASTPASRTVREQPQHF. The DNA for the CDR3 is TGTGCCAGCACCCCCGCAAGTAGGACAGTCCGCGAACAGCCCCAGCATTTT.